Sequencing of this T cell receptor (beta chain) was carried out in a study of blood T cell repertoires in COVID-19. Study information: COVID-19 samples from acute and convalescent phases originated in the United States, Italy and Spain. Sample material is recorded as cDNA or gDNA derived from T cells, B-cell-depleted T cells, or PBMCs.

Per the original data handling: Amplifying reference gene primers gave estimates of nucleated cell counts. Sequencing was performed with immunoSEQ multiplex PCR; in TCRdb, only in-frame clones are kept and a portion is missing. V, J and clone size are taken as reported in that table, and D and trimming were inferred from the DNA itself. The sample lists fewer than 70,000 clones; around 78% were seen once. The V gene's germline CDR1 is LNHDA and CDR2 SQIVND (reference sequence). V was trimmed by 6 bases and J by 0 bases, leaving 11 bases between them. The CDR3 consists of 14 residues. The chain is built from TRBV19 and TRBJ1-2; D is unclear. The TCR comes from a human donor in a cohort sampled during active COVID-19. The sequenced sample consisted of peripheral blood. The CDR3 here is CASRLDGTNYGYTF. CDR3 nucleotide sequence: TGTGCCAGTAGACTAGACGGAACTAACTATGGCTACACCTTC.